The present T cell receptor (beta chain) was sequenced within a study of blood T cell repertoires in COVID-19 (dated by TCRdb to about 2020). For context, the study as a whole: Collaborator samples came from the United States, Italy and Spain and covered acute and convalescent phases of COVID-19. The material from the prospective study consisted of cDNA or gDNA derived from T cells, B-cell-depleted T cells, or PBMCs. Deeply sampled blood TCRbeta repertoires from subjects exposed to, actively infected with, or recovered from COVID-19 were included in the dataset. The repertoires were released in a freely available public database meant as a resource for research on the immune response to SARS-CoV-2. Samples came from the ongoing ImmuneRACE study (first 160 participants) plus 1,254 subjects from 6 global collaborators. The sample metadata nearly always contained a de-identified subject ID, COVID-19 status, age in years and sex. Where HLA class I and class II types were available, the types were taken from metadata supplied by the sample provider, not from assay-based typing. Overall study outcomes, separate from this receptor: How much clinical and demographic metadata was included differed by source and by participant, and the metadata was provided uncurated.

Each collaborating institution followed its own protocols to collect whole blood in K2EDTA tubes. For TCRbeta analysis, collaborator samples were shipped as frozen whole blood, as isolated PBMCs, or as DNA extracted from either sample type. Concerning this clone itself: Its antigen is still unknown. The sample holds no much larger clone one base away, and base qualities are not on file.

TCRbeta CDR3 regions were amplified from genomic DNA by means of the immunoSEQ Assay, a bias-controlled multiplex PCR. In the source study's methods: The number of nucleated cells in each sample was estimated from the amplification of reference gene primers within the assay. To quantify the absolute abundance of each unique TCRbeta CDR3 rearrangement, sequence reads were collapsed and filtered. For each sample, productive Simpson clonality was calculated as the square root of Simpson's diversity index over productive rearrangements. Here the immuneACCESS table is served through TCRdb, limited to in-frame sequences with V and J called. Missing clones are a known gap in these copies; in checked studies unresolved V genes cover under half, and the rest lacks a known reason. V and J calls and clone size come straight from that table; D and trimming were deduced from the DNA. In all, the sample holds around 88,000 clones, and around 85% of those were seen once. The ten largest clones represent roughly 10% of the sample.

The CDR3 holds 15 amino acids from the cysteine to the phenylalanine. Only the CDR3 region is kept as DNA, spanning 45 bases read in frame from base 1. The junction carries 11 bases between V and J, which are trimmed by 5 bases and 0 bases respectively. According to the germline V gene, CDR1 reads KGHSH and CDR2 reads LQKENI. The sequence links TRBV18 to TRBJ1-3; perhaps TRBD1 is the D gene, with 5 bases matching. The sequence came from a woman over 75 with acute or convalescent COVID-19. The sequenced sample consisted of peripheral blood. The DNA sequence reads TGTGCCAGCTCATCGCCAGGGTCCTCTGGAAACACCATATATTTT. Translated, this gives CASSSPGSSGNTIYF.